The 11 T cell receptor beta chains below all came from one sample that was sequenced in a study of T cell responses to AZD1222 COVID-19 vaccine. Data came from immunoSEQ multiplex PCR; TCRdb stores just in-frame clones and leaves some out. The sample records fewer than 130,000 clones, around 94% being singletons. Specimen: peripheral blood, collected on day 0 of AZD1222 vaccination. The receptor source for this set is an adult in good health.

This clone turned up a few times. The genes are TRBV2 and TRBJ2-2; 7 bases are a match to TRBD1. The CDR3 consists of 15 residues. Germline CDR1 SNHLY, CDR2 FYNNEI. Trimming took 4 bases from V and 4 from J; bases not matched to a gene: 6. The CDR3 nucleotides read TGTGCCAGCAGTGGAACCGGGACAGTCACCGGGGAGCTGTTTTTT. It codes for CASSGTGTVTGELFF.

The CDR3 sequence: CASSLTRKGTTEAFF. CDR3 DNA: TGTGCCAGCAGCTTGACCCGGAAAGGCACCACTGAAGCTTTCTTT. The rearrangement joins TRBV7-8 to TRBJ1-1; D unresolved. There are 15 residues in the CDR3. V lost 3 bases, J lost 4 bases, and 15 bases lay in between. Per germline, CDR1 SGHVS and CDR2 FQNEAQ.

This chain joins TRBV6-5 and TRBJ1-5; possible D gene TRBD1, 5 bases. This CDR3 region has 15 residues. Trimming stripped 7 bases from V and 1 base from J, with 14 bases between. Germline CDR1 is MNHEY and CDR2 is SVGAGI. Here the CDR3 DNA reads TGTGCCAGCACCCCAGGGAGGGTGAGCAATCAGCCCCAGCATTTT. Translation: CASTPGRVSNQPQHF.

This clone is a singleton in its sample. J is TRBJ2-3 and V is TRBV4-1, with 10 positions matching TRBD2. Unmatched junction bases numbered 8, after V lost 0 bases and J lost 2 bases. The CDR3 length is 18 residues. Germline V gives CDR1 MGHRA, CDR2 YSYEKL. The CDR3 bases are TGCGCCAGCAGCCAAGAAGGGGGAGCGGGGGGGCCCACAGATACGCAGTATTTT. Translated: CASSQEGGAGGPTDTQYF.

This chain connects TRBV5-8 to TRBJ2-7; D is perhaps TRBD1 (6 bases). The CDR3 has 15 amino acids. Germline CDR1 and CDR2: SGHTS and YDEGEE. Between the trimmed V and J ends, which lost 6 bases and 3 bases, there was a span of 19 bases. CDR3 nucleotides: TGTGCCAGCAAGGATGGGGGCTCTACCTTCTACGAGCAGTACTTC. This translates into CASKDGGSTFYEQYF. Drawing the rest from reference TRBV5-8 and TRBJ2-7, the complete variable domain is EAGVTQSPTHLIKTRGQQATLRCSPISGHTSVYWYQQALGLGLQFLLWYDEGEERNRGNFPPRFSGRQFPNYSSELNVNALELEDSALYLCASKDGGSTFYEQYFGPGTRLTVT.

The J gene is TRBJ1-2, the V gene TRBV12-5; 7 nucleotides align to TRBD1. Germline V CDR1 and CDR2: LGHNT, FRNRAP. The CDR3 length is 13 residues. J lost 3 bases, V lost 6 bases, and 4 bases had no gene match. The DNA of the CDR3 is TGTGCTAGTGGCTCCACAGGGGACTATGGCTACACCTTC. Translating gives CASGSTGDYGYTF.

The rearrangement uses TRBV4-3 and TRBJ1-2, with 9 bases lining up with TRBD1. The junction had 1 base not matched to a gene; V was cut back by 2 bases and J by 6 bases. This CDR3 spans 13 amino acids. Germline CDR1 reads LGHNA; CDR2 reads YSLEER. Here the CDR3 reads CASSQRTGDGYTF. The CDR3 coding sequence is TGCGCCAGCAGCCAACGGACAGGGGATGGCTACACCTTC.

This chain links TRBV2 with TRBJ2-3, with D maybe TRBD1 (6 bases). Trimming took off 8 bases at V and 4 bases at J, with 10 bases between the two ends. CDR1 is SNHLY, CDR2 FYNNEI, per germline. This CDR3 is 12 amino acids long. Written as DNA, the CDR3 is TGTGCCAGCGTAGAGGGGGCAGATACGCAGTATTTT. Translated, it gives CASVEGADTQYF.

The chain is built from TRBV27 and TRBJ1-2; 10 nucleotides agree with TRBD1. V gave up 6 bases and J gave up 5 bases; unmatched junction bases: 9. The CDR3 contains 15 residues. Germline lookup yields CDR1 MNHEY and CDR2 SMNVEV (reference sequence). CDR3 in DNA: TGTGCCAGCAGACCGGGGGGACAGGGGAATTATGGCTACACCTTC. It yields the protein CASRPGGQGNYGYTF.

The J gene is TRBJ2-3, the V gene TRBV18; 7 positions agree with TRBD1. Germline V gives CDR1 KGHSH, CDR2 LQKENI. CDR3 size: 17 residues. V dropped 3 bases and J dropped 0; count of bases not matched to a gene: 9. The CDR3 DNA sequence: TGTGCCAGCTCACCTCTCAGGGGGAGCGGAAGCACAGATACGCAGTATTTT. This gives the protein CASSPLRGSGSTDTQYF.

The J gene is TRBJ2-3, the V gene TRBV11-3, with TRBD2 identical over 15 bases. The CDR3 loop spans 18 amino acids. Germline trimming cut 2 bases from V and 2 bases from J; bases unmatched to any gene: 5. Germline V gene data show CDR1 as SGHNT and CDR2 as YENEEA. The DNA for the CDR3 is TGTGCCAGCAGCTTACCCGGGACTAGCGGGGGGTACACAGATACGCAGTATTTT. As protein: CASSLPGTSGGYTDTQYF.